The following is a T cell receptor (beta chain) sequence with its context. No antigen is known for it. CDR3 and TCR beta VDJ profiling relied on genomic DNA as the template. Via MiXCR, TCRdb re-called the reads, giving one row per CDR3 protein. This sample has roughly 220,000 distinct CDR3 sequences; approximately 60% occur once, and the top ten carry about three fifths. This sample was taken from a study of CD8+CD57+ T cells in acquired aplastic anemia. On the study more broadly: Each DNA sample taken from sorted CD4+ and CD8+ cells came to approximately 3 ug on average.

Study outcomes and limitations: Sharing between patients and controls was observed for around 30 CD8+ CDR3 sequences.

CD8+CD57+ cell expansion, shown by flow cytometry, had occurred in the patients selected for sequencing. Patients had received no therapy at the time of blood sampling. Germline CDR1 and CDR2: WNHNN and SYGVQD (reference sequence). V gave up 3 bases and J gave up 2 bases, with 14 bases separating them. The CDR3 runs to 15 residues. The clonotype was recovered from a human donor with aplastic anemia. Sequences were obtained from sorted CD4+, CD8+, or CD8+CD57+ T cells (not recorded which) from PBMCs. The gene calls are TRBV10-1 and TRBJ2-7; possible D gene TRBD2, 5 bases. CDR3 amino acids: CASSELRTGTYEQYF. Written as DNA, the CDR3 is TGCGCCAGCAGTGAATTGAGGACGGGGACCTACGAGCAGTACTTC.